This T cell receptor (beta chain) was captured in a study of blood T cells in healthy people across ages. Per germline, CDR1 DFQATT and CDR2 SNEGSKA (reference sequence). This CDR3 is 16 amino acids long. V dropped 2 bases and J dropped 3; count of bases not matched to a gene: 9. Primed by a sample-barcoded 5' primer and a J-beta primer mix, a second PCR proceeded for about 7 to 11 cycles. At least 2.5 million CDR3-containing paired-end reads were obtained per sample. TCRdb analysed the 5' RACE reads with MiXCR anew, one entry per CDR3 protein. The data contain 540,000 or so distinct CDR3 sequences, less than 25% of them singletons. This sample was shared with a second study, whose subject was T cells of mothers and their children. That publication notes: Primer M1S, used in the second PCR, introduced sample barcodes and 2-4 random nucleotides. Mothers yielded over 8 million CDR3 reads, children 2.5 million to 3 million each. Compared with unrelated pairs, related mother-child pairs had slightly higher, non-significant overlap.

What was sequenced was blood. The clonotype comes from a boy aged 10-17 years in good health. This chain links TRBV20-1 with TRBJ2-1; 8 bases are a match to TRBD1. The DNA of the CDR3 is TGCAGTGCTAGACCCTCTAGGGACAGGCACTACAATGAGCAGTTCTTC. Translated: CSARPSRDRHYNEQFF.